Presented here are 29 T cell receptor beta chains from one specimen sequenced in a study of blood T cells in healthy people across ages. The authors ran a second PCR of roughly 6 to 12 cycles using a sample-barcoded 5' primer and a J-beta primer mix. One entry per CDR3 protein results from TCRdb running MiXCR on the 5' RACE reads. The data contain about 800,000 distinct CDR3 sequences, approximately 25% of them singletons. This same sample was also part of a study on T cells of mothers and their children.

Sequenced input: blood. These receptors all stem from a boy aged 5-17 years in good health.

V is TRBV7-9 and J is TRBJ2-5; the match to TRBD1 covers 9 bases. The J call may be wrong; the DNA end is better matched by TRBJ2-7. This CDR3 region has 17 residues. Per germline, CDR1 SEHNR and CDR2 FQNEAQ (reference sequence). CDR3 bases: TGTGCCAGCAGCTTGACCTACGGGACAGGGAGGTCCTACGAGCAGTACTTC. Translating it yields CASSLTYGTGRSYEQYF.

The chain couples TRBV20-1 to TRBJ1-4, with 7 positions matching TRBD1. There are 16 residues in the CDR3. Per germline, CDR1 DFQATT and CDR2 SNEGSKA (reference sequence). The V gene end was trimmed by 6 bases and the J gene end by 7 bases; junction bases not matched to a gene: 17. The CDR3 protein is CSALGTAPNMVEKLFF. As DNA, the CDR3 is TGCAGTGCCCTGGGGACAGCGCCTAATATGGTTGAAAAACTGTTTTTT.

There are a few counts of this clonotype. This chain joins TRBV28 and TRBJ1-1; 11 bases map to TRBD1. V gave up 3 bases and J gave up 1 base; unmatched junction bases: 7. This CDR3 spans 17 amino acids. CDR1 and CDR2 (germline): MDHEN, SYDVKM. The CDR3 nucleotides read TGTGCCAGCAGTTTTAGTGGGACAGGGGGTACGAACACTGAAGCTTTCTTT. It translates to CASSFSGTGGTNTEAFF.

This clonotype was picked up a small number of times. This chain joins TRBV5-6 and TRBJ2-5; D may be TRBD1 or TRBD2 (5 bases each). The V end was cut by 3 bases, the J end by 6 bases, with 15 bases between. The germline V gene has CDR1 SGHDT and CDR2 YYEEEE. The CDR3 totals 14 residues. The CDR3 region has the DNA TGTGCCAGCAGCTCTGGGGGACGCACGCAGACCCAGTACTTC. Residues: CASSSGGRTQTQYF.

The chain combines TRBV28 with TRBJ2-4; possibly TRBD1 for D (6 bases). V gave up 1 base and J gave up 1 base, with 11 bases separating them. This CDR3 is built from 16 residues. Per germline, CDR1 MDHEN and CDR2 SYDVKM. CDR3 amino acids: CASSLSRTVAKNIQYF. Written as DNA, the CDR3 is TGTGCCAGCAGTTTATCCCGGACAGTGGCCAAAAACATTCAGTACTTC.

The chain uses TRBV6-1 and TRBJ2-1, with 10 bases aligning to TRBD2. Germline CDR1 is MNHNS and CDR2 is SASEGT. Trimming removed 5 bases from V and 4 bases from J; junction bases left unmatched: 5. The CDR3 sequence is 15 residues long. The CDR3 here is CASSLAGAMYNEQFF. DNA of the CDR3: TGTGCCAGCAGTCTAGCGGGGGCCATGTACAATGAGCAGTTCTTC.

About this clonotype itself: The conserved phenylalanine or tryptophan is not found at the CDR3 terminus, so this likely reflects a read error. The chain combines TRBV2 with TRBJ2-1; 9 bases match TRBD2. Germline CDR1 SNHLY, CDR2 FYNNEI. V dropped 4 bases and J dropped 7; count of bases not matched to a gene: 11. The CDR3 spans 16 residues. CDR3 in amino acids: CASSAFLAGGSNEQFL. CDR3 nucleotide sequence: TGTGCCAGCAGTGCATTTCTGGCGGGGGGGAGTAATGAGCAGTTCCTC.

The chain uses TRBV12-3 or TRBV12-4 and TRBJ2-7; TRBD1 matches 7 bases. The CDR3 consists of 13 residues. The junction had 3 bases not matched to a gene; V was cut back by 4 bases and J by 3 bases. Here the CDR3 reads CASSYRGNYEQYF. CDR3 coding DNA: TGTGCCAGCAGTTACAGGGGTAACTACGAGCAGTACTTC.

This clonotype turned up a few times. The V and J genes are TRBV6-5 and TRBJ2-1, with a weak D call TRBD1 (5 bases). V lost 5 bases, J lost 6 bases, and 11 bases lay in between. The CDR3 runs to 13 residues. Germline-derived CDR1 and CDR2 are MNHEY and SVGAGI. The CDR3 DNA sequence: TGTGCCAGCAGTCGCCTTGGGGCCAATGAGCAGTTCTTC. Translating gives CASSRLGANEQFF.

This clonotype has more than one count but fewer than ten. This rearrangement joins TRBV4-3 to TRBJ2-5; D uncertain. The CDR3 contains 16 residues. Germline assignment: CDR1 LGHNA and CDR2 YSLEER. V was clipped by 0 bases and J by 2 bases, with 13 bases between them. The CDR3, as DNA: TGCGCCAGCAGCCAAGATAGCCTTTTGGGGCAAGAGACCCAGTACTTC. Protein sequence: CASSQDSLLGQETQYF.

This chain links TRBV29-1 with TRBJ2-7; 10 nucleotides line up with TRBD2. With V trimmed by 7 bases and J by 4 bases, 13 bases remained unmatched. This CDR3 has 15 amino acids. Per germline, CDR1 SQVTM and CDR2 ANQGSEA. CDR3 amino acids: CSARGLAEGMYEQYF. Written as DNA, the CDR3 is TGCAGCGCCCGAGGACTAGCGGAGGGCATGTACGAGCAGTACTTC.

The chain is built from TRBV3-1 and TRBJ2-1; 13 bases are shared with TRBD2. V lost 0 bases and J lost 6; bases outside the gene matches: 5. Germline CDR1 is LGHDT and CDR2 is YNNKEL (reference sequence). This CDR3 comprises 17 residues. The CDR3 here is CASSQEGLAGVPNEQFF. In DNA, the CDR3 is TGTGCCAGCAGCCAAGAAGGACTAGCGGGAGTTCCCAATGAGCAGTTCTTC.

The chain uses TRBV15 and TRBJ2-5, with 7 nucleotides matching TRBD2. Germline loops: CDR1 LNHNV, CDR2 YYDKDF (reference sequence). The CDR3 length is 15 residues. The trim removed 9 bases at V and 0 bases at J, leaving 10 bases unmatched. The CDR3 nucleotides are TGTGCCACTCAAACCGGGACTACCTACCAAGAGACCCAGTACTTC. Protein product: CATQTGTTYQETQYF.

This clonotype was detected ten times or more. The chain links TRBV28 to TRBJ2-5, with D unresolved. The CDR3 has 14 residues. V dropped 2 bases and J dropped 5 bases, with 12 bases sitting between them. Per germline, CDR1 MDHEN and CDR2 SYDVKM. The CDR3 protein is CASSLAADLETQYF. The DNA of the CDR3 is TGTGCCAGCAGTTTAGCGGCGGATCTGGAGACCCAGTACTTC.

The chain is built from TRBV4-1 and TRBJ2-1, with no clear D. This CDR3 is 14 amino acids long. V was cut by 0 bases and J by 5 bases, with 8 bases left in between. Per germline, CDR1 MGHRA and CDR2 YSYEKL. The CDR3 reads CASSQDDTDNEQFF. CDR3 bases: TGCGCCAGCAGCCAAGACGACACCGACAATGAGCAGTTCTTC.

This clonotype has more than one count but fewer than ten. The CDR3 sequence: CAWSIGKASEQYF. DNA of the CDR3: TGTGCCTGGAGTATCGGGAAGGCTAGCGAGCAGTACTTC. The rearrangement joins TRBV30 to TRBJ2-7, with D perhaps TRBD2 (5 bases). Deletions cut 2 bases from V and 6 bases from J, with 14 bases between. CDR1 is GTSNPN and CDR2 is SVGIG in the germline V gene (reference sequence). This CDR3 spans 13 amino acids.

V gene TRBV4-2 combines with J gene TRBJ2-7, with 7 bases identical to TRBD1. The CDR3 totals 17 residues. The V and J ends lost 0 bases and 3 bases, in that order; junction bases with no gene match: 11. Germline CDR1 reads LGHNA; CDR2 reads YNFKEQ. This CDR3 reads CASSQELGGMGYYEQYF. The CDR3 DNA reads as TGTGCCAGCAGCCAAGAACTAGGGGGCATGGGATACTACGAGCAGTACTTC.

This clonotype has just one count. The chain is built from TRBV4-2 and TRBJ2-7; TRBD2 aligns across 13 bases. Trimming at V came to 6 bases and at J to 4 bases, leaving 6 bases not matched to a gene. CDR3 length: 15 amino acids. Germline assignment: CDR1 LGHNA and CDR2 YNFKEQ. CDR3 sequence: CASRQTSGGSYEQYF. Here the CDR3 DNA reads TGTGCCAGCAGGCAGACTAGCGGGGGGAGTTACGAGCAGTACTTC.

This sequence joins TRBV7-3 and TRBJ1-6, with a weak D call TRBD1 (5 bases). V was shortened by 4 bases and J by 7 bases, with 11 bases between the two germline ends. The germline gives CDR1 SGHTA, CDR2 FQGTGA. There are 14 residues in the CDR3. The CDR3 DNA sequence: TGTGCCAGCAGCTCGGGACTGCAAAATTCACCCCTCCACTTT. This sequence encodes CASSSGLQNSPLHF.

This clonotype came up a few times. The CDR3 coding sequence is TGTGCCATCAGTGACTGGGGACCAACAACCTACGAGCAGTACTTC. Protein product: CAISDWGPTTYEQYF. The chain is built from TRBV10-3 and TRBJ2-7; D may match TRBD1 or TRBD2 (5 bases each). The CDR3 runs to 15 residues. Germline values: CDR1 ENHRY, CDR2 SYGVKD. Trimming took off 3 bases at V and 2 bases at J, with 14 bases between the two ends.

This clonotype has a handful of counts. V and J are TRBV14 and TRBJ2-1; D remains ambiguous. Germline V CDR1 and CDR2: SGHDN, FVKESK. The CDR3 extends over 12 amino acids. Trimming shortened V by 3 bases and J by 7 bases, and 7 bases separated the two germline ends. The CDR3 DNA sequence: TGTGCCAGCAGCCAGGAGTCTAATGAGCAGTTCTTC. Translated: CASSQESNEQFF.

Only a few counts were recorded for this clonotype. V and J are TRBV19 and TRBJ2-1; 9 bases align to TRBD2. With V trimmed by 7 bases and J by 5 bases, 12 bases remained unmatched. Germline CDR1 and CDR2: LNHDA and SQIVND (reference sequence). The CDR3 consists of 16 residues. The CDR3 coding sequence is TGTGCCAGTACTGATAGCGGGAGTACAGGAAACAATGAGCAGTTCTTC. Translation gives CASTDSGSTGNNEQFF.

This clonotype came up a few times. V usage is TRBV20-1 and J usage is TRBJ2-1; tentatively, D is TRBD1 (6 bases). V was trimmed by 0 bases and J by 12 bases, leaving 12 bases between them. Germline CDR1 DFQATT, CDR2 SNEGSKA (reference sequence). The CDR3 spans 12 residues. DNA for the CDR3: TGCAGTGCTAGAGACAGGGGTAGGGGGCAGTTCTTC. It translates to CSARDRGRGQFF.

The gene calls are TRBV9 and TRBJ2-3; TRBD1 might be the D (5 bases). This CDR3 comprises 17 residues. Germline CDR1 and CDR2: SGDLS and YYNGEE. Trimming cost V 3 bases and J 1 base, with 18 bases left between them. The CDR3 sequence: CASSARTGQRGTDTQYF. CDR3 nucleotide sequence: TGTGCCAGCAGCGCCCGAACAGGACAACGGGGCACAGATACGCAGTATTTT.

A few counts support this clonotype. This sequence joins TRBV30 and TRBJ2-5; 7 bases match TRBD1. The J segment lost 4 bases and the V segment lost 4 bases, leaving 6 bases of the junction unmatched. The germline V gene encodes CDR1 GTSNPN and CDR2 SVGIG (reference sequence). The CDR3 loop spans 13 amino acids. CDR3 DNA sequence: TGTGCCTGGACAGGGGGTTCGGGAGAGACCCAGTACTTC. Translation: CAWTGGSGETQYF. Full variable domain (rest looked up from reference TRBV30 and TRBJ2-5): SQTIHQWPATLVQPVGSPLSLECTVEGTSNPNLYWYRQAAGRGLQLLFYSVGIGQISSEVPQNLSASRPQDRQFILSSKKLLLSDSGFYLCAWTGGSGETQYFGPGTRLLVL.

V is TRBV20-1 and J is TRBJ1-4; 9 bases align to TRBD1. The junction had 9 bases not matched to a gene; V was cut back by 1 base and J by 3 bases. Germline V CDR1 and CDR2: DFQATT, SNEGSKA (reference sequence). This CDR3 contains 17 residues. CDR3 sequence reads: CSARAGGQGLANEKLFF. The CDR3 nucleotides read TGCAGTGCTAGAGCAGGGGGACAGGGACTTGCTAATGAAAAACTGTTTTTT.

This clonotype turned up a few times. This chain joins TRBV19 and TRBJ2-2, with D hard to call. Per the germline V gene, CDR1 is LNHDA and CDR2 is SQIVND (reference sequence). CDR3 length: 17 residues. V lost 4 bases and J 2 bases, leaving 17 bases between the germline ends. In DNA, the CDR3 is TGTGCCAGTAGTAGGTTTCGGGCTGGATATAACACCGGGGAGCTGTTTTTT. As protein: CASSRFRAGYNTGELFF.

At least ten counts were recorded for this clonotype. A junction end diverges from the germline sequence, so it may reflect a read error. This chain links TRBV4-1 with TRBJ1-5; D not resolved. CDR3 size: 13 residues. The V gene's germline CDR1 is MGHRA and CDR2 YSYEKL. CDR3 region: CASSQDPNQPQHF. The DNA of the CDR3 is TGTGCCAGCAGCCAAGATCCGAATCAGCCCCAGCATTTT.

V is TRBV4-2 and J is TRBJ2-1, with 7 bases that match TRBD1. The germline gives CDR1 LGHNA, CDR2 YNFKEQ. V dropped 4 bases and J dropped 6; count of bases not matched to a gene: 3. The CDR3 is 13 amino acids. CDR3 amino acids: CASSRRQGNEQFF. The DNA of the CDR3 is TGTGCCAGCAGCCGCCGACAGGGCAATGAGCAGTTCTTC.